These 30 T cell receptor beta chains originate from one sample sequenced in a study of T cells in Graves' hyperthyroidism and ophthalmopathy. TCR beta CDR3 regions were amplified from RNA. When the TCR CDR3 underwent first-round RT-PCR, the HTBI primer set was used. TCRdb reanalysed the multiplex PCR reads using MiXCR and keeps one entry per CDR3 protein. The table lists approximately 690,000 distinct CDR3 sequences, less than 25% of them singletons, with 34% in the top ten. Sequencing was performed on blood. All receptors come from a young man with Graves' ophthalmopathy.

This clonotype was detected only a few times. This chain joins TRBV3-1 and TRBJ2-2; a weak D match, TRBD2 (6 bases). The ends were cut back, 4 bases at V and 0 bases at J, with 18 bases in the middle. In germline, CDR1 is LGHDT, CDR2 YNNKEL (reference sequence). The CDR3 covers 18 residues. CDR3 DNA: TGTGCCAGCAGCCCAAGCTATGGGAGGCCGCCGAACACCGGGGAGCTGTTTTTT. Translated: CASSPSYGRPPNTGELFF.

This sequence joins TRBV7-9 and TRBJ2-7, with 9 nucleotides matching TRBD2. The CDR3 has 16 amino acids. V gave up 5 bases and J gave up 4 bases; unmatched junction bases: 12. Germline V gene lookup returns CDR1 SEHNR and CDR2 FQNEAQ (reference sequence). CDR3 residues: CASSPSSGEDMYEQYF. The DNA for the CDR3 is TGTGCCAGCAGCCCTTCTAGCGGGGAAGACATGTACGAGCAGTACTTC.

This clonotype was observed at least ten times. The rearrangement uses TRBV6-1 and TRBJ2-7; no clear D gene. Germline CDR1 and CDR2: MNHNS and SASEGT. The CDR3 is 14 residues long. V dropped 6 bases and J dropped 2 bases, with 14 bases sitting between them. CDR3 coding DNA: TGTGCCAGCAGAATAACGCAGGCCACCTACGAGCAGTACTTC. It yields the protein CASRITQATYEQYF.

In its sample, this clonotype was seen a few times. V is TRBV28 and J is TRBJ2-5; 10 positions match TRBD1. The CDR3 is 16 amino acids. From germline, CDR1 is MDHEN and CDR2 SYDVKM. The ends lost 7 bases at V and 5 bases at J; junction bases unmatched: 13. The CDR3 region has the DNA TGTGCCAGCAAGGGGGATCGGACAGGGGGTGCGGAGACCCAGTACTTC. It codes for CASKGDRTGGAETQYF. The variable domain in full, with the rest retrieved from reference TRBV28 and TRBJ2-5, is DVKVTQSSRYLVKRTGEKVFLECVQDMDHENMFWYRQDPGLGLRLIYFSYDVKMKEKGDIPEGYSVSREKKERFSLILESASTNQTSMYLCASKGDRTGGAETQYFGPGTRLLVL.

This clonotype was seen repeatedly, ten times or more. The chain combines TRBV28 with TRBJ2-7, with TRBD2 matching 11 bases. Germline V gene lookup returns CDR1 MDHEN and CDR2 SYDVKM. V lost 10 bases and J lost 3; bases outside the gene matches: 11. The CDR3 loop spans 15 amino acids. The CDR3 loop is CATGTAGTSGYEQYF. In nucleotides, the CDR3 is TGTGCCACTGGGACAGCCGGGACTAGCGGCTACGAGCAGTACTTC.

This clonotype was observed a few times. The chain employs TRBV4-3 and TRBJ1-2; D gene unclear. Germline V gene lookup returns CDR1 LGHNA and CDR2 YSLEER. CDR3 length: 15 amino acids. The V end lost 4 bases, the J end lost 1 base, and 13 bases lay between the germline ends. The CDR3 region has the DNA TGCGCCAGCAGCCCCAGTGCAGAGGTTAACTATGGCTACACCTTC. Residues: CASSPSAEVNYGYTF.

The rearrangement uses TRBV5-1 and TRBJ2-1, with a possible D match to TRBD2 (6 bases). This CDR3 has 16 amino acids. V shed 4 bases and J shed 2 bases, with 16 bases lying between them. Germline CDR1 reads SGHRS; CDR2 reads YFSETQ. This CDR3 is CASSQEPGATYNEQFF. The CDR3 coding sequence is TGCGCCAGCAGCCAAGAACCGGGAGCCACCTACAATGAGCAGTTCTTC.

This chain uses TRBV9 with TRBJ2-7; D remains unclear. CDR3 length: 14 amino acids. The V end was cut by 1 base, the J end by 2 bases, with 10 bases between. CDR1 is SGDLS, CDR2 YYNGEE, per germline. CDR3 amino acids: CASSVSADAYEQYF. CDR3 bases: TGTGCCAGCAGCGTAAGTGCTGACGCCTACGAGCAGTACTTC. Variable domain in full (rest from reference TRBV9 and TRBJ2-7): DSGVTQTPKHLITATGQRVTLRCSPRSGDLSVYWYQQSLDQGLQFLIQYYNGEERAKGNILERFSAQQFPDLHSELNLSSLELGDSALYFCASSVSADAYEQYFGPGTRLTVT.

The chain carries TRBV20-1 and TRBJ1-1, with D unresolved. Germline loops: CDR1 DFQATT, CDR2 SNEGSKA (reference sequence). Trimming cost V 0 bases and J 5 bases, with 7 bases left between them. This CDR3 has 12 residues. The CDR3 sequence: CSARDGETEAFF. The CDR3 DNA is TGCAGTGCTAGAGACGGGGAGACTGAAGCTTTCTTT.

The chain links TRBV4-1 to TRBJ2-2; D unresolved. V gave up 2 bases and J gave up 3 bases, with 10 bases separating them. This CDR3 contains 15 residues. Germline CDR1 reads MGHRA; CDR2 reads YSYEKL. The CDR3 DNA reads TGCGCCAGCAGCCAATCACTGGCGGACACCGGGGAGCTGTTTTTT. Its protein product is CASSQSLADTGELFF.

Concerning this clonotype: A single base separates this from a much larger clone, so it may be a read error. V usage is TRBV12-3 or TRBV12-4 and J usage is TRBJ2-7; D could derive from TRBD1 or TRBD2 (5 bases each). Trimming took 4 bases from V and 4 from J, leaving 11 bases between them. The CDR3 totals 13 residues. For the CDR3, the DNA is TGTGCCAGCAGTTCCCGGGACCTTTACGAGCAGTACTTC. Its protein is CASSSRDLYEQYF.

The chain employs TRBV30 and TRBJ2-6; no clear D. Germline loops: CDR1 GTSNPN, CDR2 SVGIG (reference sequence). With 4 bases removed from V and 2 bases from J, the gap between germline ends came to 6 bases. CDR3 size: 13 residues. The CDR3 DNA follows: TGTGCCTGGAATAGGGCTGGGGCCAACGTCCTGACTTTC. This codes for CAWNRAGANVLTF.

This clonotype is a singleton in its sample. The J gene is TRBJ2-1, the V gene TRBV6-1; no reliable D call. V lost 0 bases to trimming and J lost 6 bases, with 12 bases between them. The CDR3 is 15 residues long. The germline V gene has CDR1 MNHNS and CDR2 SASEGT. CDR3 nucleotides: TGTGCCAGCAGTGAAGCTCTTCGTTCGACCAATGAGCAGTTCTTC. It yields the protein CASSEALRSTNEQFF.

This clonotype has ten or more counts. The rearrangement uses TRBV28 and TRBJ2-7; a weak D match, TRBD1 (6 bases). Trimming left V 5 bases short and J 5 bases short, with 13 bases between. CDR1 is MDHEN, CDR2 SYDVKM, per germline. CDR3 length: 13 amino acids. CDR3 loop: CASSKGVWDEQYF. CDR3 DNA sequence: TGTGCCAGCAGTAAGGGGGTCTGGGACGAGCAGTACTTC.

This clonotype was picked up many times. This rearrangement joins TRBV3-1 to TRBJ2-7; the match to TRBD2 covers 9 bases. The germline CDR1 and CDR2 sequences are LGHDT and YNNKEL (reference sequence). This CDR3 is 14 amino acids long. V shed 4 bases, J shed 2 bases, and the junction held 3 bases outside the gene matches. CDR3 nucleotide sequence: TGTGCCAGCAGCCGGGGACTAGCAGCCTACGAGCAGTACTTC. Residues: CASSRGLAAYEQYF.

The chain has TRBV13 and TRBJ2-2; D call uncertain. The CDR3 runs to 14 residues. With 5 bases removed from V and 6 bases from J, the gap between germline ends came to 13 bases. Germline CDR1 is PRHDT and CDR2 is FYEKMQ (reference sequence). CDR3 bases: TGTGCCAGCAGCGACTTAAACCGACCCGGGGAGCTGTTTTTT. This codes for CASSDLNRPGELFF.

This clonotype appeared many times. This chain uses TRBV27 with TRBJ2-7; TRBD2 matches 9 bases. Trimming at V came to 0 bases and at J to 3 bases, leaving 6 bases not matched to a gene. Germline V gene lookup returns CDR1 MNHEY and CDR2 SMNVEV (reference sequence). The CDR3 consists of 16 residues. CDR3 sequence: CASSLSASGISYEQYF. The CDR3, as DNA: TGTGCCAGCAGTTTATCAGCTAGCGGGATAAGCTACGAGCAGTACTTC.

This chain joins TRBV9 and TRBJ2-5; unclear D gene. Looked up from germline, CDR1 is SGDLS and CDR2 is YYNGEE. Deletions cut 0 bases from V and 2 bases from J, with 11 bases between. The CDR3 consists of 15 residues. CDR3 loop: CASSVGTAVQETQYF. The CDR3 bases are TGTGCCAGCAGCGTAGGGACGGCCGTTCAAGAGACCCAGTACTTC.

The table lists this clonotype with many counts. The V call is TRBV20-1, the J call TRBJ2-5; no clear D gene. This CDR3 is built from 13 residues. Germline values: CDR1 DFQATT, CDR2 SNEGSKA (reference sequence). Between the trimmed V and J ends, which lost 0 bases and 2 bases, there was a span of 7 bases. The CDR3 here is CSARDQNQETQYF. The CDR3 nucleotides read TGCAGTGCTAGAGATCAAAATCAAGAGACCCAGTACTTC.

The rearrangement joins TRBV2 to TRBJ2-5; D call uncertain. The V end lost 6 bases, the J end lost 7 bases, and 18 bases lay between the germline ends. Looked up from germline, CDR1 is SNHLY and CDR2 is FYNNEI. The CDR3 is 14 amino acids. The CDR3 sequence: CASSADTLGRTQYF. The CDR3 DNA sequence: TGTGCCAGCAGCGCCGATACCCTGGGAAGGACCCAGTACTTC.

This clonotype was seen many times. The gene calls are TRBV28 and TRBJ2-7, with TRBD2 matching 7 bases. The CDR3 is 19 residues long. J lost 1 base, V lost 3 bases, and 18 bases had no gene match. In germline, CDR1 is MDHEN, CDR2 SYDVKM. CDR3 nucleotides: TGTGCCAGCAGTTTGGGCGCGGGAAATTTACTAGCGTCTTCCTACGAGCAGTACTTC. Its protein is CASSLGAGNLLASSYEQYF.

The rearrangement links TRBV12-3 or TRBV12-4 to TRBJ2-1, with D perhaps TRBD1 (5 bases). There are 16 residues in the CDR3. V lost 0 bases and J lost 3, with 12 bases in between. CDR3 sequence reads: CASSLAQGPRYNEQFF. Written as DNA, the CDR3 is TGTGCCAGCAGTTTAGCTCAGGGTCCCCGCTACAATGAGCAGTTCTTC.

This chain links TRBV30 with TRBJ2-1, with D hard to call. Germline CDR1 GTSNPN, CDR2 SVGIG (reference sequence). The CDR3 is 12 amino acids. The V gene lost 2 bases and the J gene lost 5 bases, with 7 bases spanning the gap. The CDR3 region has the DNA TGTGCCTGGAGTCCGCAGCACAATGAGCAGTTCTTC. It translates to CAWSPQHNEQFF.

The chain joins TRBV7-9 to TRBJ1-1; no reliable D call. CDR1 SEHNR and CDR2 FQNEAQ come from the germline V gene (reference sequence). The length of the CDR3 is 15 residues. With 5 bases removed from V and 1 base from J, the gap between germline ends came to 14 bases. The CDR3 loop reads CASSTSQQSNTEAFF. CDR3 in DNA: TGTGCCAGCAGCACCTCTCAGCAGTCGAACACTGAAGCTTTCTTT.

This clonotype was observed a few times. The J gene is TRBJ2-3, the V gene TRBV5-1; 10 nucleotides agree with TRBD2. Germline CDR1 reads SGHRS; CDR2 reads YFSETQ. This CDR3 spans 16 amino acids. V was clipped by 4 bases and J by 2 bases; unmatched bases: 7. DNA of the CDR3: TGCGCCAGCAGCCACGAAGCGGGAGGGACCACAGATACGCAGTATTTT. Amino acids: CASSHEAGGTTDTQYF.

This clonotype was counted between two and nine times. At one of its ends the junction is not consistent with the germline gene, which may arise from a read error. CDR3 sequence: CASSLSGGNVYEQYF. DNA for the CDR3: TGTGCCAGCAGCTTGTCGGGTGGGAACGTCTACGAGCAGTACTTC. This chain joins TRBV5-1 and TRBJ2-7; D gene uncertain. CDR3 length: 15 residues. CDR1 SGHRS and CDR2 YFSETQ come from the germline V gene.

This clonotype was seen more than once but under ten times. This chain joins TRBV11-1 and TRBJ2-7, with TRBD1 matching 9 bases. This CDR3 comprises 18 residues. Trimming cost V 3 bases and J 3 bases; bases outside gene matches: 15. CDR1 is SGHAT, CDR2 FQDESV, per germline (reference sequence). CDR3 sequence reads: CASSFGGTGTTSFYEQYF. In nucleotides, the CDR3 is TGTGCCAGCAGCTTTGGTGGGACAGGGACAACGAGCTTCTACGAGCAGTACTTC.

The genes are TRBV6-1 and TRBJ2-7; 11 nucleotides align to TRBD2. This CDR3 contains 15 residues. V lost 3 bases, J lost 2 bases, and 3 bases stayed unmatched. Germline V gene sequence: CDR1 MNHNS, CDR2 SASEGT. In nucleotides, the CDR3 is TGTGCCAGCAGTGATGGGACTAGCGGAGCCTACGAGCAGTACTTC. Translated: CASSDGTSGAYEQYF.

The rearrangement links TRBV30 to TRBJ2-2; 8 bases are a match to TRBD2. The trim removed 4 bases at V and 5 bases at J, leaving 9 bases unmatched. CDR3 length: 15 amino acids. CDR1 and CDR2 (germline): GTSNPN, SVGIG (reference sequence). CDR3 nucleotides: TGTGCCTGGACTCCCGGGGGGGGCGCGACCGGGGAGCTGTTTTTT. Translation: CAWTPGGGATGELFF. The whole variable domain, remainder taken from reference TRBV30 and TRBJ2-2, is SQTIHQWPATLVQPVGSPLSLECTVEGTSNPNLYWYRQAAGRGLQLLFYSVGIGQISSEVPQNLSASRPQDRQFILSSKKLLLSDSGFYLCAWTPGGGATGELFFGEGSRLTVL.

This clonotype has just one count. The J gene is TRBJ2-1, the V gene TRBV19; D uncertain. V was trimmed by 0 bases and J by 0 bases, leaving 6 bases between them. Looked up from germline, CDR1 is LNHDA and CDR2 is SQIVND (reference sequence). The CDR3 length is 15 residues. Here the CDR3 reads CASSIEGSSYNEQFF. For the CDR3, the DNA is TGTGCCAGTAGTATAGAGGGAAGCTCCTACAATGAGCAGTTCTTC.